These 3 T cell receptor beta chains were all obtained from the same sample, sequenced in a study of T cell responses to AZD1222 COVID-19 vaccine. TCRdb's copy holds only in-frame clones and misses some; the assay was immunoSEQ multiplex PCR. The sample holds some 140,000 clones, around 92% seen once. The sample here was peripheral blood, taken 28 days after the second AZD1222 dose. The receptors were sampled from an adult who received the AZD1222 COVID-19 vaccine.

The chain carries TRBV7-9 and TRBJ2-6, with TRBD1 identical over 7 bases. The V and J ends lost 11 bases and 0 bases, in that order; junction bases with no gene match: 4. CDR3 length: 14 amino acids. Germline V CDR1 and CDR2: SEHNR, FQNEAQ (reference sequence). CDR3 loop: CAGQASSGANVLTF. CDR3 coding DNA: TGTGCCGGACAGGCCAGCTCTGGGGCCAACGTCCTGACTTTC.

V gene TRBV2 combines with J gene TRBJ2-3; possibly TRBD2 for D (5 bases). The CDR3 contains 14 residues. Germline values: CDR1 SNHLY, CDR2 FYNNEI. Trimming left V 5 bases short and J 5 bases short, with 14 bases between. This chain's CDR3 is CASSQTTTQDTQYF. The CDR3 nucleotides read TGTGCCAGCAGTCAGACTACGACTCAAGATACGCAGTATTTT. The full variable domain, its missing parts supplied by reference TRBV2 and TRBJ2-3, is EPEVTQTPSHQVTQMGQEVILRCVPISNHLYFYWYRQILGQKVEFLVSFYNNEISEKSEIFDDQFSVERPDGSNFTLKIRSTKLEDSAMYFCASSQTTTQDTQYFGPGTRLTVL.

V gene TRBV5-5 combines with J gene TRBJ1-6; D may be TRBD1 (6 bases). The CDR3 spans 14 residues. Trimming removed 0 bases from V and 6 bases from J, with 7 bases in between. Germline loops: CDR1 SGHKS, CDR2 YYEKEE (reference sequence). In DNA form, the CDR3 reads TGTGCCAGCAGCTTGGTGGGGGCTAATTCACCCCTCCACTTT. Encoded protein: CASSLVGANSPLHF.